The TCR beta chain under discussion was sequenced for a study of CD8 T cells in Susac syndrome. Study-wide results and caveats: That the number of individuals in its TCR sequencing and HLA analysis was relatively small was acknowledged by the study.

Sequencing targeted TCR beta in blood CD8+ and CD4+ T cells. Negative isolation yielded CD8+ and CD4+ T cells; FACS enriched TEMRA cells. The RNA input was 0.5 to 1 ug, and it was reverse transcribed with random hexamers. Multiplex immunoSEQ PCR targeted 54 Vbeta and 13 Jbeta TCR beta segments. TCRdb reanalysed the immunoSEQ multiplex PCR reads using MiXCR and keeps one entry per CDR3 protein. The sample holds about 120,000 distinct CDR3 sequences; roughly 92% are singletons and the top ten take 0.098%. V lost 2 bases to trimming and J lost 2 bases, with 15 bases between them. Germline V gene lookup returns CDR1 SEHNR and CDR2 FQNEAQ (reference sequence). CDR3 length: 16 residues. For this clonotype: The antigen remains undetermined.

This chain links TRBV7-9 with TRBJ1-1, with D possibly matching TRBD1 (6 bases). The sequence derives from a human donor in good health. The sequenced sample consisted of CD4+ T cells from PBMCs. CDR3 coding DNA: TGTGCCAGCAGCTTATTGGCAGGGGAGGGAAACACTGAAGCTTTCTTT. This encodes CASSLLAGEGNTEAFF.